Shown below are 8 T cell receptor beta chains from a single sample sequenced in a study of T-cell memory formation after mild COVID-19. In TCRdb, the 5' RACE reads were re-called with MiXCR into one record per CDR3 protein. This sample has some 290,000 distinct CDR3 sequences, with around 16% found just once. The sample consisted of PBMCs or a T cell subset sorted from them (not recorded which). The receptors were sampled from a man younger than 35 who had mild COVID-19 (a few samples of this study predate the infection). Cell type and time point are not known.

The V call is TRBV10-3, the J call TRBJ1-5, with 9 bases lining up with TRBD1. Germline CDR1 is ENHRY and CDR2 is SYGVKD. The CDR3 sequence is 16 residues long. V lost 5 bases and J lost 4; bases outside the gene matches: 9. The CDR3 here is CAISSQTGGRNQPQHF. CDR3 in DNA: TGTGCCATCAGTTCGCAGACAGGGGGGAGGAATCAGCCCCAGCATTTT.

This clonotype appeared a few times. The V and J genes are TRBV5-1 and TRBJ2-2; 7 bases map to TRBD1. This CDR3 has 16 amino acids. The germline V gene encodes CDR1 SGHRS and CDR2 YFSETQ. V dropped 4 bases and J dropped 4; count of bases not matched to a gene: 10. CDR3 nucleotides: TGCGCCAGCAGCGGGACAGACTCGCTAACCACCGGGGAGCTGTTTTTT. It translates to CASSGTDSLTTGELFF. Full variable domain (rest looked up from reference TRBV5-1 and TRBJ2-2): KAGVTQTPRYLIKTRGQQVTLSCSPISGHRSVSWYQQTPGQGLQFLFEYFSETQRNKGNFPGRFSGRQFSNSRSEMNVSTLELGDSALYLCASSGTDSLTTGELFFGEGSRLTVL.

This clonotype was counted many times. The chain uses TRBV4-1 and TRBJ2-3; D uncertain. CDR3 length equals 14 residues. V dropped 2 bases and J dropped 4 bases, with 10 bases sitting between them. Per germline, CDR1 MGHRA and CDR2 YSYEKL. CDR3 residues: CASSQNRAPDTQYF. For the CDR3, the DNA is TGCGCCAGCAGCCAAAACCGGGCTCCAGATACGCAGTATTTT.

This clonotype was counted a few times. The chain has TRBV5-1 and TRBJ2-5; possible D gene TRBD2, 6 bases. Trimming took 2 bases from V and 5 from J, leaving 13 bases between them. The CDR3 has 14 residues. From germline, CDR1 is SGHRS and CDR2 YFSETQ. As DNA, the CDR3 is TGCGCCAGCAGCTTTAATCCAGGGAGGGAGACCCAGTACTTC. Its translation: CASSFNPGRETQYF.

V usage is TRBV4-1 and J usage is TRBJ1-4; D is possibly TRBD1 (6 bases). From germline, CDR1 is MGHRA and CDR2 YSYEKL. Trimming removed 5 bases at V and 8 bases at J, with 12 bases between. The CDR3 length is 13 residues. The CDR3: CASSGRGGEKLFF. CDR3 in DNA: TGCGCCAGCAGCGGCAGGGGTGGCGAAAAACTGTTTTTT.

The chain links TRBV4-1 to TRBJ1-2; 7 nucleotides match TRBD1. Germline CDR1 reads MGHRA; CDR2 reads YSYEKL. CDR3 size: 16 residues. Trimming cost V 4 bases and J 2 bases; bases outside gene matches: 10. CDR3 region: CASSPPGRGRNYGYTF. As DNA, the CDR3 is TGCGCCAGCAGCCCACCTGGGAGGGGGCGGAACTATGGCTACACCTTC.

The gene calls are TRBV5-6 and TRBJ2-2; 7 bases fit TRBD1. The CDR3 spans 15 residues. Trimming removed 4 bases from V and 4 bases from J; junction bases left unmatched: 7. The germline V gene has CDR1 SGHDT and CDR2 YYEEEE. The CDR3 DNA follows: TGTGCCAGCAGCCCCGACAGGGCCCGCACCGGGGAGCTGTTTTTT. It translates to CASSPDRARTGELFF.

The chain employs TRBV3-1 and TRBJ1-2; TRBD1 might be the D (5 bases). Trimming took 4 bases from V and 4 from J, leaving 16 bases between them. The CDR3 totals 15 residues. From germline, CDR1 is LGHDT and CDR2 YNNKEL (reference sequence). The CDR3 is CASSPFPGLSYGYTF. As DNA, the CDR3 is TGTGCCAGCAGCCCCTTCCCAGGGTTGAGCTATGGCTACACCTTC.